These 32 T cell receptor beta chains were all obtained from the same sample, sequenced in a study of OX40 agonist ivuxolimab in advanced cancers. Repertoires were generated with immunoSEQ multiplex PCR, while TCRdb's copy carries only in-frame clones and drops some. The table shows 70,000 to 80,000 clones, with about 90% occurring only once. Source: CD4+ or CD8+ T cells sorted from blood, taken in a trial of the OX40 agonist ivuxolimab. These receptor sequences come from an adult with an advanced solid tumor such as melanoma, head and neck, liver or kidney cancer.

The CDR3 sequence is CASRRALETGELFF. The DNA of the CDR3 is TGTGCCAGCAGGAGGGCGCTCGAAACCGGGGAGCTGTTTTTT. The genes are TRBV28 and TRBJ2-2; tentatively, D is TRBD2 (5 bases). Germline V lookup: CDR1 MDHEN, CDR2 SYDVKM. CDR3 length: 14 amino acids. Trimming stripped 6 bases from V and 5 bases from J, with 13 bases between.

The chain links TRBV7-6 to TRBJ2-3; perhaps TRBD1 as D (5 bases). The CDR3 has 17 amino acids. Germline V gene lookup returns CDR1 SGHVS and CDR2 FNYEAQ. The V gene lost 2 bases and the J gene lost 0 bases, with 15 bases spanning the gap. CDR3 sequence: CASSLFPPAGSTDTQYF. CDR3 DNA: TGTGCCAGCAGCTTATTCCCTCCGGCAGGGAGCACAGATACGCAGTATTTT.

This chain links TRBV6-5 with TRBJ2-1, with 8 bases that match TRBD2. V lost 7 bases, J lost 5 bases, and 7 bases stayed unmatched. This CDR3 has 14 amino acids. Germline V gene data show CDR1 as MNHEY and CDR2 as SVGAGI. The CDR3, as DNA: TGTGCCAGCAACGATGGACTAGCTCACAATGAGCAGTTCTTC. Residues: CASNDGLAHNEQFF.

The chain recombines TRBV28 with TRBJ2-7; 8 bases fit TRBD2. The CDR3 totals 19 residues. Trimming removed 4 bases from V and 2 bases from J; junction bases left unmatched: 19. Germline CDR1 is MDHEN and CDR2 is SYDVKM. CDR3 in DNA: TGTGCCAGCAGTTACTATCAGCTAATTCTAGCGGGCCAAGCCTACGAGCAGTACTTC. Its translation: CASSYYQLILAGQAYEQYF.

This clone was seen a handful of times. The chain links TRBV27 to TRBJ2-7, with D maybe TRBD1 (5 bases). Germline V gene lookup returns CDR1 MNHEY and CDR2 SMNVEV (reference sequence). This CDR3 spans 14 amino acids. Trimming took off 1 base at V and 3 bases at J, with 10 bases between the two ends. The CDR3 spells CASSLLSQGYEQYF. CDR3 DNA sequence: TGTGCCAGCAGTTTATTAAGTCAGGGCTACGAGCAGTACTTC.

The chain is built from TRBV27 and TRBJ2-1, with 10 bases that match TRBD1. V lost 4 bases and J lost 4; bases outside the gene matches: 1. The germline V gene encodes CDR1 MNHEY and CDR2 SMNVEV (reference sequence). The CDR3 consists of 14 residues. DNA of the CDR3: TGTGCCAGCAGTTCGGGACAGGGGTACAATGAGCAGTTCTTC. This encodes CASSSGQGYNEQFF.

This clone was detected once. The chain carries TRBV28 and TRBJ1-2, with 10 bases fitting TRBD1. The CDR3 loop spans 18 amino acids. CDR1 and CDR2 from the germline V gene are MDHEN and SYDVKM. The V segment lost 1 base and the J segment 3 bases; nucleotides outside the gene matches: 11. CDR3 protein: CASSLYSGQGPPDYGYTF. In DNA form, the CDR3 reads TGTGCCAGCAGTTTATATTCGGGACAGGGGCCTCCAGACTATGGCTACACCTTC.

This clone appeared a few times. The same CDR3 can be traced to other DNA sequences in this sample. The chain combines TRBV6-5 with TRBJ1-3, with no clear D. CDR1 is MNHEY, CDR2 SVGAGI, per germline. The ends were cut back, 0 bases at V and 0 bases at J, with 6 bases in the middle. CDR3 length: 15 amino acids. CDR3 in amino acids: CASSYSVSSGNTIYF. The CDR3 DNA follows: TGTGCCAGCAGTTACTCCGTCTCCTCTGGAAACACCATATATTTT.

The chain uses TRBV5-1 and TRBJ2-3; D not resolved. Per the germline V gene, CDR1 is SGHRS and CDR2 is YFSETQ. This CDR3 comprises 13 residues. The ends were cut back, 0 bases at V and 5 bases at J, with 7 bases in the middle. CDR3 sequence (DNA): TGCGCCAGCAGCTTGGGAGGATTAGATACGCAGTATTTT. Translation gives CASSLGGLDTQYF.

V and J are TRBV5-3 and TRBJ2-5, with D unresolved. TRBV5-3 is labeled an ORF, and its function is uncertain. This CDR3 is 13 amino acids long. Between the trimmed V and J ends, which lost 2 bases and 2 bases, there was a span of 7 bases. The CDR3 here is CARSFQLQETQYF. In nucleotides, the CDR3 is TGTGCCAGAAGCTTCCAGTTACAAGAGACCCAGTACTTC.

This chain links TRBV5-6 with TRBJ2-7; TRBD1 matches 10 bases. This CDR3 has 16 residues. The germline V gene has CDR1 SGHDT and CDR2 YYEEEE. J was trimmed by 5 bases and V by 0 bases; bases with no gene match: 8. This CDR3 is CASSLAGQGFGNEQYF. CDR3 in DNA: TGTGCCAGCAGCTTGGCGGGACAGGGGTTCGGGAACGAGCAGTACTTC.

The CDR3 nucleotides are TGTGCCAGCAGCCAGGGTTATTCCTACAATGAGCAGTTCTTC. This gives the protein CASSQGYSYNEQFF. The gene calls are TRBV14 and TRBJ2-1; D call uncertain. The V end lost 3 bases, the J end lost 1 base, and 7 bases lay between the germline ends. The CDR3 loop spans 14 amino acids. Looked up from germline, CDR1 is SGHDN and CDR2 is FVKESK.

A remark on this clone: Germline and junction disagree at one end, which may indicate a read error. This chain uses TRBV7-7 with TRBJ2-5, with D possibly matching TRBD1 (6 bases). This CDR3 region has 14 residues. In germline, CDR1 is SSHAT, CDR2 FNYEAQ (reference sequence). This chain's CDR3 is CASSPSGQKKTQYF. The CDR3 DNA sequence: TGTGCTAGCAGCCCCTCCGGACAGAAAAAGACCCAGTACTTC.

The V call is TRBV4-1, the J call TRBJ2-7; possibly TRBD1 for D (6 bases). Germline lookup yields CDR1 MGHRA and CDR2 YSYEKL. V was pared by 2 bases and J by 3 bases, with 8 bases between. The CDR3 has 13 residues. This CDR3 is CASSQMDSYEQYF. CDR3 DNA: TGCGCCAGCAGCCAAATGGACAGCTACGAGCAGTACTTC.

This clone was seen once. The rearrangement links TRBV5-1 to TRBJ2-1; 9 positions agree with TRBD2. The germline V gene encodes CDR1 SGHRS and CDR2 YFSETQ. The V segment lost 2 bases and the J segment 7 bases; nucleotides outside the gene matches: 4. The CDR3 covers 14 residues. CDR3 residues: CASSFETSGNEQFF. CDR3 in DNA: TGCGCCAGCAGCTTCGAGACTAGCGGAAATGAGCAGTTCTTC.

The CDR3 nucleotides read TGCAGCGCCCCCTCAGAGACAGGGGACGGCTACACCTTC. It specifies CSAPSETGDGYTF. The J gene is TRBJ1-2, the V gene TRBV29-1; TRBD1 agrees at 8 bases. In germline, CDR1 is SQVTM, CDR2 ANQGSEA. CDR3 length equals 13 residues. V shed 7 bases, J shed 8 bases, and the junction held 12 bases outside the gene matches.

The CDR3 is CASSIGTGAYEQYF. CDR3 DNA: TGTGCCAGTAGTATAGGAACGGGGGCCTACGAGCAGTACTTC. The V call is TRBV19, the J call TRBJ2-7, with D tentatively TRBD2 (6 bases). Germline loops: CDR1 LNHDA, CDR2 SQIVND (reference sequence). The CDR3 contains 14 residues. The V end was cut by 1 base, the J end by 2 bases, with 9 bases between.

This chain links TRBV5-1 with TRBJ1-1; D gene unclear. V was shortened by 5 bases and J by 5 bases, with 13 bases between the two germline ends. The germline V gene encodes CDR1 SGHRS and CDR2 YFSETQ. The CDR3 is 13 residues long. The CDR3, as DNA: TGCGCCAGCAGTTCATGGGAGGGTACTGAAGCTTTCTTT. Translation gives CASSSWEGTEAFF.

A single count supports this clone. The CDR3, as DNA: TGCAGCGTTGGGGAAGGGACAGGAGAAGCTTTCTTT. Its translation is CSVGEGTGEAFF. This sequence joins TRBV29-1 and TRBJ1-1, with 8 bases identical to TRBD1. This CDR3 spans 12 amino acids. V was pared by 4 bases and J by 8 bases, with 6 bases of the junction left unmatched. Germline V gene data show CDR1 as SQVTM and CDR2 as ANQGSEA. Full variable domain (remainder filled in from reference TRBV29-1 and TRBJ1-1): SAVISQKPSRDICQRGTSLTIQCQVDSQVTMMFWYRQQPGQSLTLIATANQGSEATYESGFVIDKFPISRPNLTFSTLTVSNMSPEDSSIYLCSVGEGTGEAFFGQGTRLTVV.

The chain carries TRBV5-5 and TRBJ2-7; D is unresolved. Germline V gives CDR1 SGHKS, CDR2 YYEKEE (reference sequence). The CDR3 extends over 14 amino acids. V gave up 6 bases and J gave up 3 bases, with 16 bases separating them. CDR3 in amino acids: CASTLRPVGYEQYF. CDR3 nucleotides: TGTGCCAGCACCCTGAGACCCGTTGGCTACGAGCAGTACTTC.

The gene calls are TRBV4-3 and TRBJ2-7; D unclear. The CDR3 covers 15 residues. Trimming removed 0 bases from V and 0 bases from J, with 9 bases in between. Germline V CDR1 and CDR2: LGHNA, YSLEER. In nucleotides, the CDR3 is TGCGCCAGCAGCCAAGACGCCGGGTACTCCTACGAGCAGTACTTC. This sequence encodes CASSQDAGYSYEQYF.

CDR3 DNA: TGTGCCAGTAGAGACGGGGCCGTTACTGAAGCTTTCTTT. Its protein product is CASRDGAVTEAFF. V gene TRBV19 combines with J gene TRBJ1-1; D is perhaps TRBD1 (5 bases). There are 13 residues in the CDR3. The germline V and J ends were trimmed by 6 bases and 5 bases, with 13 bases remaining between them. The germline gives CDR1 LNHDA, CDR2 SQIVND (reference sequence).

This chain uses TRBV9 with TRBJ2-1; 16 nucleotides line up with TRBD2. Germline lookup yields CDR1 SGDLS and CDR2 YYNGEE. CDR3 length: 17 residues. V gave up 4 bases and J gave up 9 bases; unmatched junction bases: 10. The CDR3 DNA is TGTGCCAGCAGCTCTACAGGGACTAGCGGGAGGGCCCTTGAGCAGTTCTTC. This codes for CASSSTGTSGRALEQFF.

This clone was recorded only once. This rearrangement joins TRBV15 to TRBJ2-5, with D possibly matching TRBD2 (5 bases). V dropped 4 bases and J dropped 5 bases, with 17 bases sitting between them. Per the germline V gene, CDR1 is LNHNV and CDR2 is YYDKDF (reference sequence). This CDR3 comprises 15 residues. CDR3 sequence (DNA): TGTGCCACCAGCACCTCCCCCGGGATTATGGAGACCCAGTACTTC. Its protein product is CATSTSPGIMETQYF.

The chain links TRBV6-6 to TRBJ1-1, with a tentative D call TRBD1 (6 bases). Germline V gene sequence: CDR1 MNHNY, CDR2 SVGAGI (reference sequence). The V gene lost 0 bases and the J gene lost 6 bases, with 17 bases spanning the gap. The CDR3 sequence is 16 residues long. CDR3 in amino acids: CASSYSPQGSDAEAFF. In nucleotides, the CDR3 is TGTGCCAGCAGTTACTCGCCACAGGGTTCTGACGCTGAAGCTTTCTTT.

The chain employs TRBV7-9 and TRBJ2-7, with TRBD2 matching 8 bases. The CDR3 consists of 17 residues. CDR1 and CDR2 from the germline V gene are SEHNR and FQNEAQ (reference sequence). V was clipped by 2 bases and J by 3 bases; unmatched bases: 12. The CDR3 DNA sequence: TGTGCCAGCAGCTTATCCCCGGGAGGGCCGGCCGACTACGAGCAGTACTTC. It translates to CASSLSPGGPADYEQYF.

The chain is built from TRBV7-3 and TRBJ2-3; the match to TRBD2 covers 10 bases. There are 16 residues in the CDR3. The germline V gene encodes CDR1 SGHTA and CDR2 FQGTGA. V was clipped by 5 bases and J by 1 base; unmatched bases: 6. The CDR3 loop reads CASSLLAGDRTDTQYF. The DNA of the CDR3 is TGTGCCAGCAGCCTCCTAGCGGGGGATCGCACAGATACGCAGTATTTT.

V and J are TRBV7-9 and TRBJ2-1; 7 nucleotides line up with TRBD2. CDR1 and CDR2 (germline): SEHNR, FQNEAQ (reference sequence). The ends lost 0 bases at V and 5 bases at J; junction bases unmatched: 7. This CDR3 contains 16 residues. The CDR3 loop is CASSLAEGGGHNEQFF. As DNA, the CDR3 is TGTGCCAGCAGCTTAGCGGAAGGCGGGGGTCACAATGAGCAGTTCTTC.

V and J are TRBV5-6 and TRBJ2-2; no firm D call. Trimming removed 2 bases from V and 7 bases from J, with 9 bases in between. CDR1 is SGHDT, CDR2 YYEEEE, per germline. The CDR3 has 13 residues. The CDR3 DNA reads as TGTGCCAGCAGCTTTCTGGAGAACGGGGAGCTGTTTTTT. This codes for CASSFLENGELFF.

The rearrangement links TRBV11-2 to TRBJ2-1; TRBD1 matches at 12 bases. The germline CDR1 and CDR2 sequences are SGHAT and FQNNGV. The trim removed 6 bases at V and 6 bases at J, leaving 6 bases unmatched. The length of the CDR3 is 15 residues. CDR3 amino acids: CASRTAGQGANEQFF. The CDR3 region has the DNA TGTGCCAGCAGGACCGCGGGACAGGGGGCCAATGAGCAGTTCTTC.

The V call is TRBV5-6, the J call TRBJ1-2, with 8 bases aligning to TRBD1. J was trimmed by 4 bases and V by 4 bases; bases with no gene match: 3. The length of the CDR3 is 13 residues. The germline V gene encodes CDR1 SGHDT and CDR2 YYEEEE. The CDR3 sequence: CASSLGTGYGYTF. The DNA of the CDR3 is TGTGCCAGCAGCCTAGGGACAGGCTATGGCTACACCTTC.

This CDR3 reads CASEPSGSTDTQYF. DNA for the CDR3: TGTGCCAGCGAACCTAGCGGTAGCACAGATACGCAGTATTTT. This chain links TRBV18 with TRBJ2-3; 7 nucleotides match TRBD2. Germline lookup yields CDR1 KGHSH and CDR2 LQKENI. The CDR3 extends over 14 amino acids. With 8 bases clipped from V and 0 bases from J, the junction kept 5 bases outside the gene matches.